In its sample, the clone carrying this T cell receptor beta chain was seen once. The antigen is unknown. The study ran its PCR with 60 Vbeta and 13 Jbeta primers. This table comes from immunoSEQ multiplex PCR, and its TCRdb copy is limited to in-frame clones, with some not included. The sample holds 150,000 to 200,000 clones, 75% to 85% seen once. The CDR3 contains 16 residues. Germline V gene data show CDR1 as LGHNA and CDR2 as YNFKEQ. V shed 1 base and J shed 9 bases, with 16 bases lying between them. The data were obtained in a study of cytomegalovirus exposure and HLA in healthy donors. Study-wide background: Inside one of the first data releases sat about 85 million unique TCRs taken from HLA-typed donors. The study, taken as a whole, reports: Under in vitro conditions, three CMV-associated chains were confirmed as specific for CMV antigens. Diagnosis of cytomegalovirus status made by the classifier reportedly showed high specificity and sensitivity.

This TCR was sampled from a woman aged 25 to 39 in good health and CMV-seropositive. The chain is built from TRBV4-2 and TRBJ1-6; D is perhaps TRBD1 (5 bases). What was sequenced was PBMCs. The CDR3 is CASSQGQSTYSSPLHF. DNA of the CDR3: TGTGCCAGCAGCCAAGGACAGTCAACTTACAGTTCACCCCTCCACTTT.